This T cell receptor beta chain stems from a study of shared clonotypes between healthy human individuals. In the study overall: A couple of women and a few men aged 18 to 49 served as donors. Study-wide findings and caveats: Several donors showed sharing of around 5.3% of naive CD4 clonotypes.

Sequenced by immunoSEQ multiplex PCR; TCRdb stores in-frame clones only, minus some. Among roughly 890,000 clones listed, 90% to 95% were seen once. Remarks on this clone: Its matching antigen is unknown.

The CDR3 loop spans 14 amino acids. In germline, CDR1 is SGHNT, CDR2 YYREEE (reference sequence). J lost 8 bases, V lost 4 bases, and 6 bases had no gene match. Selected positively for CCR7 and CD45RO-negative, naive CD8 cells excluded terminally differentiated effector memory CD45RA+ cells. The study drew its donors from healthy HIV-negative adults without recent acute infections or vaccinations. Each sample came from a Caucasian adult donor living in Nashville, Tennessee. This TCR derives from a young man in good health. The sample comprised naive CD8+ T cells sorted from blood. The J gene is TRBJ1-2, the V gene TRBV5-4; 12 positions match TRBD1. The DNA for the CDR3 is TGTGCCAGCAGCCAGGGACAGGGGGCGAGCGGCTACACCTTC. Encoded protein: CASSQGQGASGYTF. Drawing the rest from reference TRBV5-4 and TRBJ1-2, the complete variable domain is ETGVTQSPTHLIKTRGQQVTLRCSSQSGHNTVSWYQQALGQGPQFIFQYYREEENGRGNFPPRFSGLQFPNYSSELNVNALELDDSALYLCASSQGQGASGYTFGSGTRLTVV.